This T cell receptor (beta chain) stems from a study of blood T cell repertoires in COVID-19. Profiling relied on immunoSEQ multiplex PCR, and the TCRdb table lists in-frame clones only, not all of them. Among around 50,000 clones listed, more than 75% were seen once. Looked up from germline, CDR1 is SGDLS and CDR2 is YYNGEE. Trimming cost V 5 bases and J 7 bases, with 13 bases left between them. The CDR3 totals 13 residues. The V gene is TRBV9, the J gene TRBJ2-1, with D tentatively TRBD2 (7 bases). The sequence was collected from a man aged 45 to 65 with active COVID-19. Sequencing was carried out using peripheral blood. The CDR3 loop reads CASSIGGQNEQFF. The CDR3 DNA sequence: TGTGCCAGCAGTATCGGGGGGCAGAATGAGCAGTTCTTC.